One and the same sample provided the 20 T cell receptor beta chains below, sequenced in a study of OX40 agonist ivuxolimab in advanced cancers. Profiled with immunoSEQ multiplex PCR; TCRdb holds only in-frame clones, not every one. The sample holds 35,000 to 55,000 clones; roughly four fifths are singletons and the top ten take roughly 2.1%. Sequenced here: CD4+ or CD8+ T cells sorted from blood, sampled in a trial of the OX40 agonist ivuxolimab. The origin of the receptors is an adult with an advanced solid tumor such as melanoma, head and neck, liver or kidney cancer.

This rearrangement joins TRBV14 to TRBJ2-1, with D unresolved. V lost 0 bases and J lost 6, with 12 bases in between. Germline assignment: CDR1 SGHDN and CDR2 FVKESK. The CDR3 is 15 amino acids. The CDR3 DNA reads TGTGCCAGCAGCCAAGATCCTAGTTTCTTCAATGAGCAGTTCTTC. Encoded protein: CASSQDPSFFNEQFF.

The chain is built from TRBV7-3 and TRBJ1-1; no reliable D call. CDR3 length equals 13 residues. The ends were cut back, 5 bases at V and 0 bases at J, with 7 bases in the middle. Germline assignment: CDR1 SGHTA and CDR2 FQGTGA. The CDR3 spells CASSLQMNTEAFF. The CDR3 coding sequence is TGTGCCAGCAGCCTACAGATGAACACTGAAGCTTTCTTT.

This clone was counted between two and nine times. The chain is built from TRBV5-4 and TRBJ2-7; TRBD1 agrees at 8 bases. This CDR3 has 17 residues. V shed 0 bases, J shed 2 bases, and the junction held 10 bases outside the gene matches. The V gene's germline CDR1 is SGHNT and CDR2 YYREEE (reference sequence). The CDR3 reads CASSLGAGGSAAYEQYF. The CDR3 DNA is TGTGCCAGCAGCTTGGGGGCAGGGGGCTCAGCGGCCTACGAGCAGTACTTC.

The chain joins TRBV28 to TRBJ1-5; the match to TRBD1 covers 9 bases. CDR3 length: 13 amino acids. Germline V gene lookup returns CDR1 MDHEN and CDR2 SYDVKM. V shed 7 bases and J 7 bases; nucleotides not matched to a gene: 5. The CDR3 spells CASTRDRVQPQHF. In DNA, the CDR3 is TGTGCCAGCACCAGGGACAGGGTGCAGCCCCAGCATTTT.

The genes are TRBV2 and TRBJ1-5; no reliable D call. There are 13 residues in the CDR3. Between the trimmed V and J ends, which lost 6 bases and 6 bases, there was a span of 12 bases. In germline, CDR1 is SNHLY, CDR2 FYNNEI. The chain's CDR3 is CASRPARGQPQHF. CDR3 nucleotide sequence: TGTGCCAGCAGGCCCGCACGGGGTCAGCCCCAGCATTTT.

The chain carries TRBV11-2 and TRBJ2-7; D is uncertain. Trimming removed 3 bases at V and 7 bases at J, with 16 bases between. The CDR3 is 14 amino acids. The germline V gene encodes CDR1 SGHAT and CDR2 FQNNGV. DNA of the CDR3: TGTGCCAGCAGCTTGACGGATGCCACTCGGGAGCAGTACTTC. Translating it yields CASSLTDATREQYF.

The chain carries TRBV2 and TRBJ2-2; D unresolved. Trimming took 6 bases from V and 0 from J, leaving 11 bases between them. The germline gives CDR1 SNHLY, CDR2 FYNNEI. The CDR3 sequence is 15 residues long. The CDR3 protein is CASSAHPANTGELFF. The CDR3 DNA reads TGTGCCAGCAGCGCGCACCCTGCGAACACCGGGGAGCTGTTTTTT.

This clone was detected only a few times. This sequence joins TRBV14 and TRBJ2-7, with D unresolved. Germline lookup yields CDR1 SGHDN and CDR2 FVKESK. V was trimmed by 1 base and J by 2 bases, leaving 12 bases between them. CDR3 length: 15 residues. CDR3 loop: CASSQGGVRTYEQYF. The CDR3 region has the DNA TGTGCCAGCAGCCAAGGAGGAGTCAGGACCTACGAGCAGTACTTC.

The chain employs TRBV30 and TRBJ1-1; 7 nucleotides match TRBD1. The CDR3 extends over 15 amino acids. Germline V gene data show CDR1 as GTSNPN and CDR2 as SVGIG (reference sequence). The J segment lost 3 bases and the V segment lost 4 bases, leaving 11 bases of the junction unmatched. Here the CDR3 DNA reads TGTGCCTGGAAGGAAGTGGGCAGGGGGGACACTGAAGCTTTCTTT. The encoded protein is CAWKEVGRGDTEAFF.

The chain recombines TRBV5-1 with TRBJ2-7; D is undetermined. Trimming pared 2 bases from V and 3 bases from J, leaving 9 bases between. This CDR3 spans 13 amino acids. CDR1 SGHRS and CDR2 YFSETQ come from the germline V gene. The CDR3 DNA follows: TGCGCCAGCAGCTTAGGGCAGGACTACGAGCAGTACTTC. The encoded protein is CASSLGQDYEQYF.

CDR3 protein: CASRTGPPEASGANVLTF. DNA for the CDR3: TGTGCCAGCAGAACCGGGCCCCCTGAAGCCTCTGGGGCCAACGTCCTGACTTTC. The V call is TRBV2, the J call TRBJ2-6; D gene unclear. The V end lost 6 bases, the J end lost 0 bases, and 18 bases lay between the germline ends. The length of the CDR3 is 18 residues. CDR1 is SNHLY, CDR2 FYNNEI, per germline.

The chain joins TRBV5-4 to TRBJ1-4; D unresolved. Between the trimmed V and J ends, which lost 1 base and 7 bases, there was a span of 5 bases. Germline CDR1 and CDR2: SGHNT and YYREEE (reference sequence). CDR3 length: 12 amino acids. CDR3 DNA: TGTGCCAGCAGCTTGACGGCTGAAAAACTGTTTTTT. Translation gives CASSLTAEKLFF.

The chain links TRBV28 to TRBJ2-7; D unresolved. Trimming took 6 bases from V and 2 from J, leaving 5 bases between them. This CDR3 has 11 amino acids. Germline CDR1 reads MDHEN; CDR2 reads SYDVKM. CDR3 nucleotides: TGTGCCAGCAGCTTGACCTACGAGCAGTACTTC. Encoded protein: CASSLTYEQYF.

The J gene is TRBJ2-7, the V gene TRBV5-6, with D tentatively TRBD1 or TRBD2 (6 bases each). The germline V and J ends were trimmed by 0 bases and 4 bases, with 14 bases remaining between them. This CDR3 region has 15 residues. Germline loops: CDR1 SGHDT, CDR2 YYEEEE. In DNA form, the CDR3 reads TGTGCCAGCAGCTTGGTGCCGGGGGACAATTACGAGCAGTACTTC. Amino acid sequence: CASSLVPGDNYEQYF.

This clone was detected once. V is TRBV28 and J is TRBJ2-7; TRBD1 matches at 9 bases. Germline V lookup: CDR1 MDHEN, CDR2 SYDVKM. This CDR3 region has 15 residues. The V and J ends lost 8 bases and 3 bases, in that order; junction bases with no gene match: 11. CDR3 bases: TGTGCCAGCGTCTCACACAGGGGGCAAGACTACGAGCAGTACTTC. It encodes CASVSHRGQDYEQYF. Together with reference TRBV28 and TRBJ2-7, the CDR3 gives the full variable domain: DVKVTQSSRYLVKRTGEKVFLECVQDMDHENMFWYRQDPGLGLRLIYFSYDVKMKEKGDIPEGYSVSREKKERFSLILESASTNQTSMYLCASVSHRGQDYEQYFGPGTRLTVT.

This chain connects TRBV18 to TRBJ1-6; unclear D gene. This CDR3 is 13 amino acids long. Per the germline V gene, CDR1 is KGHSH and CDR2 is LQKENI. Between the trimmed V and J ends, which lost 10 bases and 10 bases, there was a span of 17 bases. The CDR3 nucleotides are TGTGCCACCCTCGCCATACTTCGGTCACCCCTCCACTTT. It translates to CATLAILRSPLHF. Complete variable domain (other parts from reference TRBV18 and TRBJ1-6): NAGVMQNPRHLVRRRGQEARLRCSPMKGHSHVYWYRQLPEEGLKFMVYLQKENIIDESGMPKERFSAEFPKEGPSILRIQQVVRGDSAAYFCATLAILRSPLHFGNGTRLTVT.

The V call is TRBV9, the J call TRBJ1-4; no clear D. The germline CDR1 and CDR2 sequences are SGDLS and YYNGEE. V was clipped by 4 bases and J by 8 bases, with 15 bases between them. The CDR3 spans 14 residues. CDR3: CASSLRPVQEKLFF. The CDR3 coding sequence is TGTGCCAGCAGCCTCCGACCGGTACAGGAAAAACTGTTTTTT. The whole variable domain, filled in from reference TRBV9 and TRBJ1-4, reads DSGVTQTPKHLITATGQRVTLRCSPRSGDLSVYWYQQSLDQGLQFLIQYYNGEERAKGNILERFSAQQFPDLHSELNLSSLELGDSALYFCASSLRPVQEKLFFGSGTQLSVL.

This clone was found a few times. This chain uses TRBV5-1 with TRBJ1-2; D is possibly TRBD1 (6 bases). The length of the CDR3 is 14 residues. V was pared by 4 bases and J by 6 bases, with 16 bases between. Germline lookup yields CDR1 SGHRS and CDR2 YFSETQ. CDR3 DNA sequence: TGCGCCAGCAGCCCTAGGGGGTCCCTGGATGGCTACACCTTC. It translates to CASSPRGSLDGYTF.

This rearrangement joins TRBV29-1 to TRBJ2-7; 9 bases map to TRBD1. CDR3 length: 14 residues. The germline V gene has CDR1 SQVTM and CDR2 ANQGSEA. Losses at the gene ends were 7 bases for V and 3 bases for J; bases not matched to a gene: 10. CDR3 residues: CSALGGTGNYEQYF. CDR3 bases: TGCAGCGCCCTAGGAGGGACAGGGAACTACGAGCAGTACTTC.

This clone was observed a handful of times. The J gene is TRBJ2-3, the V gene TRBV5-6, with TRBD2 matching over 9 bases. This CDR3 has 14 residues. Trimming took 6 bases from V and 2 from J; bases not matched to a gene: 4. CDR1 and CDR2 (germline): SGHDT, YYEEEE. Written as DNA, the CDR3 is TGTGCCAGCATAGCTAGCGGGGTCACAGATACGCAGTATTTT. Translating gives CASIASGVTDTQYF.